By share, the clone carrying this T cell receptor beta chain ranks as medium-sized. Its antigen is unidentified. The sample originates from a study of vaccination and CD4 T cells after COVID-19. Study-wide points: Researchers looked at relatively few convalescent patients and had no early post-infection timepoints.

The treatment was: approximately nine-day PBMC culture with coronavirus spike peptide pools or control peptides (ViraFEST assay). The Oncomine TCR Beta short-read assay was applied to DNA of cultured CD4+ T cells. Cultures of CD4+ T cells served as the source for extracting genomic DNA. MiXCR, applied by TCRdb to the PCR reads, yields one record per CDR3 protein. Among 10,000 or so distinct CDR3 sequences listed, more than 25% were seen once. The TCR sequence derives from a human donor who had recovered from COVID-19. Specimen: CD4+ T cells from blood, cultured in vitro, collected after SARS-CoV-2 vaccination.

CDR3 sequence (DNA): TGCGCCAGCAGGACCGACATGGGGAATTCACCCCTCCACTTT. It is translated as CASRTDMGNSPLHF. The rearrangement joins TRBV10-2 to TRBJ1-6, with D uncertain. The CDR3 totals 14 residues. Germline CDR1 reads WSHSY; CDR2 reads SAAADI. Between the trimmed V and J ends, which lost 6 bases and 7 bases, there was a span of 13 bases.